The rows below give T cell receptor beta chains drawn from one sample of a study of T-cell memory formation after mild COVID-19. TCRdb analysed the 5' RACE reads with MiXCR anew, one entry per CDR3 protein. The table has about 270,000 distinct CDR3 sequences, roughly 15% seen once. The material sequenced was PBMCs or a T cell subset sorted from them (not recorded which). The receptors were gathered from a man aged 18-30 years who had mild COVID-19 (a few samples of this study predate the infection). Cell type and time point are not known. Both conserved end residues are part of each CDR3. The D gene is left open where the match is weak. Expanded clones get a size class; other rows say once, few or many, or leave the size out.

length,D,V,J,size,CDR3,DNA
13,NA,TRBV7-9,TRBJ1-1,NA,CASSPGSGAEAFF,TGTGCCAGCAGCCCGGGGTCAGGTGCTGAAGCTTTCTTT
17,TRBD2,TRBV20-1,TRBJ2-5,NA,CSARGVLAGRVQETQYF,TGCAGTGCTAGAGGCGTACTAGCGGGGCGAGTCCAAGAGACCCAGTACTTC
16,NA,TRBV7-2,TRBJ2-5,NA,CASSRGSRNLQETQYF,TGTGCCAGCAGCCGAGGGTCCCGGAACCTCCAAGAGACCCAGTACTTC
14,TRBD2,TRBV9,TRBJ2-3,NA,CASSFSGSPYTQYF,TGTGCCAGCAGCTTCAGCGGGAGCCCTTATACGCAGTATTTT
13,NA,TRBV3-1,TRBJ2-3,few,CASSRVRADTQYF,TGTGCCAGCAGCCGGGTCAGGGCAGATACGCAGTATTTT
15,NA,TRBV7-6,TRBJ1-4,few,CASSPGGGLGEKLFF,TGTGCCAGCAGCCCCGGGGGGGGCTTGGGTGAAAAACTGTTTTTT
14,NA,TRBV12-3/TRBV12-4,TRBJ2-4,few,CASTIQGAKNIQYF,TGTGCCAGCACCATTCAGGGAGCCAAAAACATTCAGTACTTC
15,NA,TRBV5-6,TRBJ2-7,few,CASSLGAGPTYEQYF,TGTGCCAGCAGCTTGGGGGCAGGGCCGACCTACGAGCAGTACTTC
15,NA,TRBV12-2,TRBJ2-5,NA,CASRIPAGYQETQYF,TGTGCAAGTCGCATCCCGGCAGGATATCAAGAGACCCAGTACTTC
12,NA,TRBV9,TRBJ2-1,few,CASSVPGPEQFF,TGTGCCAGCAGCGTTCCGGGGCCAGAGCAGTTCTTC
15,TRBD2,TRBV7-8,TRBJ2-3,few,CASSLERGARDTQYF,TGTGCCAGCAGCTTAGAGCGGGGGGCTAGAGATACGCAGTATTTT
12,TRBD1,TRBV6-2/TRBV6-3,TRBJ2-3,NA,CASSPGQGMQYF,TGTGCCAGCAGCCCGGGACAGGGAATGCAGTATTTT
14,NA,TRBV28,TRBJ1-1,few,CASRSGVANTEAFF,TGTGCCAGCAGATCAGGGGTCGCGAACACTGAAGCTTTCTTT
15,TRBD1,TRBV7-9,TRBJ1-1,NA,CASSLAQGAHTEAFF,TGTGCCAGCAGCTTAGCGCAGGGGGCCCACACTGAAGCTTTCTTT
14,TRBD2,TRBV20-1,TRBJ2-1,many,CSAVTAGVYNEQFF,TGCAGTGCCGTAACGGCGGGAGTCTACAATGAGCAGTTCTTC
16,NA,TRBV14,TRBJ2-3,few,CASSRGGQVPTDTQYF,TGTGCCAGCAGCCGCGGGGGACAGGTGCCCACAGATACGCAGTATTTT
17,TRBD1,TRBV7-6,TRBJ2-5,few,CASLRPGQTTFQETQYF,TGTGCCAGCCTCCGACCGGGACAGACTACCTTCCAAGAGACCCAGTACTTC
13,NA,TRBV30,TRBJ1-5,few,CAWSTRDSQPQHF,TGTGCCTGGAGTACCAGGGATAGTCAGCCCCAGCATTTT
15,TRBD1,TRBV5-5,TRBJ2-4,NA,CASSLRDRGMNIQYF,TGTGCCAGCAGCTTGAGGGACAGGGGGATGAACATTCAGTACTTC
12,NA,TRBV12-3/TRBV12-4,TRBJ2-4,few,CASSPGGNIQYF,TGTGCCAGCAGTCCGGGTGGGAACATTCAGTACTTC
13,NA,TRBV12-3/TRBV12-4,TRBJ1-2,few,CASSFGPFGGYTF,TGTGCCAGCAGTTTCGGCCCCTTCGGGGGCTACACCTTC
14,NA,TRBV5-4,TRBJ1-4,few,CASSLTGINEKLFF,TGTGCCAGCAGCTTGACAGGGATTAATGAAAAACTGTTTTTT
13,NA,TRBV20-1,TRBJ1-1,few,CSATSRQPEEAFF,TGCAGTGCTACCAGTAGACAACCGGAAGAAGCTTTCTTT
14,NA,TRBV5-1,TRBJ1-3,few,CASSFTGSGNTIYF,TGCGCCAGCAGTTTTACGGGATCTGGAAACACCATATATTTT
13,NA,TRBV27,TRBJ2-3,many,CASSLLVEGTQYF,TGTGCCAGCAGTTTACTGGTCGAAGGTACGCAGTATTTT
13,NA,TRBV5-1,TRBJ2-3,few,CASSGPRADTQYF,TGCGCCAGCAGCGGCCCTAGGGCAGATACGCAGTATTTT
12,NA,TRBV6-6,TRBJ2-1,many,CASSRGYNEQFF,TGTGCCAGCAGTCGAGGATACAATGAGCAGTTCTTC
13,NA,TRBV7-7,TRBJ2-1,few,CASSLRGGDEQFF,TGTGCCAGCAGCCTAAGGGGAGGCGATGAGCAGTTCTTC
12,NA,TRBV20-1,TRBJ1-5,NA,CSARDGLQPQHF,TGCAGTGCTAGAGATGGTCTTCAGCCCCAGCATTTT
15,TRBD1,TRBV27,TRBJ1-2,NA,CASSFLALQGTGYTF,TGTGCCAGCAGTTTTCTCGCCCTACAGGGGACTGGCTACACCTTC
14,TRBD1,TRBV2,TRBJ2-5,many,CASRTGTGGETQYF,TGTGCCAGCAGGACCGGGACAGGAGGAGAGACCCAGTACTTC
17,NA,TRBV4-1,TRBJ2-7,NA,CASSQVGWGTYSYEQYF,TGCGCCAGCAGCCAAGTCGGCTGGGGGACCTACTCCTACGAGCAGTACTTC
13,NA,TRBV20-1,TRBJ2-3,few,CSVRAVGTDTQYF,TGCAGTGTTAGAGCGGTCGGCACAGATACGCAGTATTTT
15,TRBD1,TRBV5-1,TRBJ1-1,few,CASSRIGTAAKGAFF,TGCGCCAGCAGCCGAATAGGGACAGCGGCGAAAGGAGCTTTCTTT
13,NA,TRBV5-6,TRBJ2-5,NA,CASSFAQQETQYF,TGTGCCAGCAGCTTCGCACAGCAAGAGACCCAGTACTTC
16,NA,TRBV7-9,TRBJ1-1,NA,CASIPDLLAQWTEAFF,TGTGCCAGCATCCCCGATCTGTTAGCCCAGTGGACTGAAGCTTTCTTT
15,NA,TRBV15,TRBJ2-6,NA,CATTGPHSGANVLTF,TGTGCCACCACGGGGCCCCATTCTGGGGCCAACGTCCTGACTTTC
14,TRBD1,TRBV28,TRBJ1-4,few,CASGLDRGHEKLFF,TGTGCCAGCGGATTGGACAGGGGGCACGAAAAACTGTTTTTT